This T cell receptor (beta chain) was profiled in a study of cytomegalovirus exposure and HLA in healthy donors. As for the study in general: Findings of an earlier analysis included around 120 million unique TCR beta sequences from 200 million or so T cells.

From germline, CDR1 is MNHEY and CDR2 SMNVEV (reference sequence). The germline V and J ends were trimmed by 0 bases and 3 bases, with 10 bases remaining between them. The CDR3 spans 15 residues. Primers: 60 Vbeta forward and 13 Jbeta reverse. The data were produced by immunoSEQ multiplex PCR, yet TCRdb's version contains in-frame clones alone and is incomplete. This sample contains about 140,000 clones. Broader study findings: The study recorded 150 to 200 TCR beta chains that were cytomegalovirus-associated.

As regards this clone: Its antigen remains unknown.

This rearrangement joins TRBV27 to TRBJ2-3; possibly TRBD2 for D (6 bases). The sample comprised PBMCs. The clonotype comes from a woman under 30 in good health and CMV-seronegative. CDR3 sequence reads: CASSLSGSMTDTQYF. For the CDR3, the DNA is TGTGCCAGCAGTTTATCCGGGAGTATGACAGATACGCAGTATTTT.